This entry lists 32 T cell receptor beta chains sequenced from one sample in a study of beta chain features in type 1 diabetes. Expressed TCRB transcripts were sequenced after all isolated RNA was converted to cDNA. Repertoires were generated with immunoSEQ multiplex PCR, while TCRdb's copy carries only in-frame clones and drops some. The sample has some 900,000 clones; 17% are singletons. Sequencing used naive CD4+ T cells from blood. These receptors were collected from a woman aged 18 to 35 in good health.

This clone was seen more than once but under ten times. The CDR3 is CASSKDRDYEQYF. The CDR3, as DNA: TGTGCCAGCAGCAAGGACAGAGACTACGAGCAGTACTTC. This sequence joins TRBV6-6 and TRBJ2-7; D possibly corresponds to TRBD1 (6 bases). CDR1 is MNHNY and CDR2 is SVGAGI in the germline V gene (reference sequence). V was trimmed by 6 bases and J by 3 bases, leaving 12 bases between them. The CDR3 is made up of 13 amino acids.

The chain has TRBV19 and TRBJ2-2, with a weak D call TRBD2 (5 bases). This CDR3 comprises 19 residues. The V end lost 1 base, the J end lost 7 bases, and 25 bases lay between the germline ends. CDR1 LNHDA and CDR2 SQIVND come from the germline V gene (reference sequence). CDR3 coding DNA: TGTGCCAGTAGTATAGGTTCGGGATCCACCAGCCGAGTGGGCGGGGAGCTGTTTTTT. Translated, it gives CASSIGSGSTSRVGGELFF.

The chain has TRBV20-1 and TRBJ2-7, with D unresolved. This CDR3 contains 11 residues. Germline V gives CDR1 DFQATT, CDR2 SNEGSKA (reference sequence). Trimming pared 6 bases from V and 3 bases from J, leaving 9 bases between. The CDR3 coding sequence is TGCAGTGCGGCTCACGACTACGAGCAGTACTTC. This translates into CSAAHDYEQYF.

The chain is built from TRBV10-3 and TRBJ2-3, with D maybe TRBD1 (6 bases). The CDR3 runs 13 residues. Trimming cost V 0 bases and J 11 bases, with 12 bases left between them. The germline CDR1 and CDR2 sequences are ENHRY and SYGVKD. CDR3 DNA sequence: TGTGCCATCAGTGAGTCGTTGGACAGTATGCAGTATTTT. Its translation is CAISESLDSMQYF.

The rearrangement links TRBV7-3 to TRBJ2-1; D might be TRBD1 or TRBD2, each matching 5 bases. V gave up 5 bases and J gave up 0 bases, with 11 bases separating them. The CDR3 spans 15 residues. Germline CDR1 and CDR2: SGHTA and FQGTGA. CDR3 in DNA: TGTGCCAGCAGCATGATGGGGACCTCCTACAATGAGCAGTTCTTC. Its translation: CASSMMGTSYNEQFF.

J is TRBJ2-2 and V is TRBV28, with 8 bases aligning to TRBD2. CDR3 length: 16 residues. The trim removed 7 bases at V and 2 bases at J, leaving 9 bases unmatched. Germline CDR1 MDHEN, CDR2 SYDVKM. The CDR3 region is CASTLGGGFNTGELFF. The CDR3 DNA is TGTGCCAGCACCCTGGGCGGGGGGTTCAACACCGGGGAGCTGTTTTTT. Drawing the rest from reference TRBV28 and TRBJ2-2, the complete variable domain is DVKVTQSSRYLVKRTGEKVFLECVQDMDHENMFWYRQDPGLGLRLIYFSYDVKMKEKGDIPEGYSVSREKKERFSLILESASTNQTSMYLCASTLGGGFNTGELFFGEGSRLTVL.

The sample holds a few counts of this clone. V and J are TRBV5-4 and TRBJ2-5; TRBD2 matches at 16 bases. The CDR3 has 17 amino acids. V shed 3 bases and J 0 bases; nucleotides not matched to a gene: 2. Germline V CDR1 and CDR2: SGHNT, YYREEE (reference sequence). CDR3: CASSYGTSGRDQETQYF. In DNA form, the CDR3 reads TGTGCCAGCAGCTACGGGACTAGCGGGAGGGACCAAGAGACCCAGTACTTC.

This chain uses TRBV2 with TRBJ2-1, with TRBD2 matching 11 bases. CDR3 length: 17 residues. Unmatched junction bases numbered 7, after V lost 0 bases and J lost 6 bases. The V gene's germline CDR1 is SNHLY and CDR2 FYNNEI. The CDR3 protein is CASSEAGLLAGGNEQFF. CDR3 DNA sequence: TGTGCCAGCAGTGAAGCGGGCTTGCTAGCGGGAGGCAATGAGCAGTTCTTC.

As regards this clone: This same CDR3 is encoded by further DNA sequences in the sample. This chain joins TRBV5-6 and TRBJ2-7, with D tentatively TRBD1 (6 bases). The V gene lost 0 bases and the J gene lost 0 bases, with 7 bases spanning the gap. Germline CDR1 reads SGHDT; CDR2 reads YYEEEE. The length of the CDR3 is 14 residues. CDR3 amino acids: CASSLDRVSYEQYF. The DNA for the CDR3 is TGTGCCAGCAGCTTGGACAGGGTCTCCTACGAGCAGTACTTC.

This clone occurred a few times. Other DNA sequences from this sample encode an identical CDR3 as well. The rearrangement joins TRBV28 to TRBJ2-7; maybe TRBD1 (6 bases). Looked up from germline, CDR1 is MDHEN and CDR2 is SYDVKM. The CDR3 has 14 residues. Trimming cost V 3 bases and J 0 bases, with 9 bases left between them. For the CDR3, the DNA is TGTGCCAGCAGTTTTGGGGGCAGCTCCTACGAGCAGTACTTC. Protein product: CASSFGGSSYEQYF.

The chain has TRBV7-9 and TRBJ1-1; a possible D gene is TRBD1 (6 bases). The CDR3 is 13 residues long. CDR1 is SEHNR and CDR2 is FQNEAQ in the germline V gene (reference sequence). Trimming pared 3 bases from V and 6 bases from J, leaving 11 bases between. CDR3 nucleotides: TGTGCCAGCAGCTTCGGGACATCTCCTGAAGCTTTCTTT. Residues: CASSFGTSPEAFF.

This clone has more than one count but fewer than ten. V gene TRBV18 combines with J gene TRBJ2-7; D unresolved. V was clipped by 2 bases and J by 4 bases, with 18 bases between them. The CDR3 is made up of 16 amino acids. The germline CDR1 and CDR2 sequences are KGHSH and LQKENI. The chain's CDR3 is CASSPVGKIGEYEQYF. CDR3 DNA: TGTGCCAGCTCACCAGTTGGAAAGATTGGGGAATACGAGCAGTACTTC. Full variable domain (missing parts from reference TRBV18 and TRBJ2-7): NAGVMQNPRHLVRRRGQEARLRCSPMKGHSHVYWYRQLPEEGLKFMVYLQKENIIDESGMPKERFSAEFPKEGPSILRIQQVVRGDSAAYFCASSPVGKIGEYEQYFGPGTRLTVT.

This rearrangement joins TRBV7-2 to TRBJ2-1, with 8 bases aligning to TRBD2. The CDR3 loop spans 16 amino acids. Germline-derived CDR1 and CDR2 are SGHTA and FQGNSA. The V segment lost 4 bases and the J segment 3 bases; nucleotides outside the gene matches: 8. DNA for the CDR3: TGTGCCAGCAGCTCCCTTAGCGGGACCCTCTACAATGAGCAGTTCTTC. Translated, it gives CASSSLSGTLYNEQFF.

J is TRBJ1-4 and V is TRBV19; 11 bases match TRBD1. Looked up from germline, CDR1 is LNHDA and CDR2 is SQIVND (reference sequence). Trimming cost V 10 bases and J 7 bases; bases outside gene matches: 8. This CDR3 contains 14 residues. This CDR3 reads CATRTGQGAEKLFF. DNA for the CDR3: TGTGCCACCAGGACCGGACAGGGGGCTGAAAAACTGTTTTTT.

The chain couples TRBV4-2 to TRBJ2-1; 14 bases are shared with TRBD2. This CDR3 is 16 amino acids long. CDR1 and CDR2 from the germline V gene are LGHNA and YNFKEQ. V trimming: 2 bases; J trimming: 7 bases; junction bases outside the gene matches: 4. The CDR3 DNA reads as TGTGCCAGCAGCCAAACCGGGACTAGCGGGAGAAATGAGCAGTTCTTC. This codes for CASSQTGTSGRNEQFF.

As concerns this clone: Other nucleotide sequences from this sample produce the same CDR3. The V gene is TRBV2, the J gene TRBJ2-5; D not resolved. Trimming cost V 4 bases and J 5 bases, with 5 bases left between them. This CDR3 is built from 11 residues. The germline V gene encodes CDR1 SNHLY and CDR2 FYNNEI. CDR3 in amino acids: CASSVRETQYF. The CDR3, as DNA: TGTGCCAGCAGTGTCAGGGAGACCCAGTACTTC.

V is TRBV29-1 and J is TRBJ2-1, with 7 positions matching TRBD1. With V trimmed by 3 bases and J by 1 base, 12 bases remained unmatched. The CDR3 is 17 amino acids. The V gene's germline CDR1 is SQVTM and CDR2 ANQGSEA. The CDR3 reads CSVELGQGTVSYNEQFF. The CDR3, as DNA: TGCAGCGTTGAGTTAGGACAAGGGACAGTATCCTACAATGAGCAGTTCTTC.

This clone was picked up a small number of times. The chain has TRBV9 and TRBJ1-3, with D perhaps matching TRBD1 (5 bases). CDR3 length: 15 amino acids. V lost 4 bases, J lost 0 bases, and 11 bases lay in between. Per germline, CDR1 SGDLS and CDR2 YYNGEE. CDR3 coding DNA: TGTGCCAGCAGCACGGAGGGGTTCTCTGGAAACACCATATATTTT. This gives the protein CASSTEGFSGNTIYF.

This clone was seen a handful of times. V usage is TRBV30 and J usage is TRBJ1-2; tentative D call: TRBD1 (6 bases). The CDR3 consists of 18 residues. V was pared by 1 base and J by 4 bases, with 25 bases between. CDR1 is GTSNPN, CDR2 SVGIG, per germline (reference sequence). In DNA, the CDR3 is TGTGCCTGGAGTGCCTCGGTGAGGACCTACGTAGGGGGCTATGGCTACACCTTC. Its translation: CAWSASVRTYVGGYGYTF.

This clone was detected a few times. The chain carries TRBV18 and TRBJ2-5; D may be TRBD1 (5 bases). V was shortened by 0 bases and J by 5 bases, with 10 bases between the two germline ends. The CDR3 is 14 amino acids. The germline V gene has CDR1 KGHSH and CDR2 LQKENI. Here the CDR3 reads CASSPPETVETQYF. The CDR3 DNA reads TGTGCCAGCTCACCACCTGAGACAGTCGAGACCCAGTACTTC.

The gene calls are TRBV27 and TRBJ2-6; the D is unclear. CDR3 length: 14 residues. V dropped 5 bases and J dropped 0 bases, with 5 bases sitting between them. CDR1 and CDR2 from the germline V gene are MNHEY and SMNVEV (reference sequence). The CDR3 loop is CASSGISGANVLTF. CDR3 bases: TGTGCCAGCAGTGGCATCTCTGGGGCCAACGTCCTGACTTTC. The variable domain in full, with the rest retrieved from reference TRBV27 and TRBJ2-6, is EAQVTQNPRYLITVTGKKLTVTCSQNMNHEYMSWYRQDPGLGLRQIYYSMNVEVTDKGDVPEGYKVSRKEKRNFPLILESPSPNQTSLYFCASSGISGANVLTFGAGSRLTVL.

The chain uses TRBV4-2 and TRBJ2-7, with D perhaps matching TRBD1 (7 bases). Germline V gives CDR1 LGHNA, CDR2 YNFKEQ. The CDR3 loop spans 13 amino acids. Between the trimmed V and J ends, which lost 3 bases and 5 bases, there was a span of 11 bases. As DNA, the CDR3 is TGTGCCAGCAGCCAGCGGGACAGCCACGAGCAGTACTTC. Protein: CASSQRDSHEQYF.

There are a few counts of this clone. This chain links TRBV5-1 with TRBJ1-5; tentative D call: TRBD1 (5 bases). Germline V gene data show CDR1 as SGHRS and CDR2 as YFSETQ. Trimming pared 3 bases from V and 2 bases from J, leaving 12 bases between. This CDR3 has 15 residues. CDR3 nucleotide sequence: TGCGCCAGCAGCTATAGCGACAGCCGCAATCAGCCCCAGCATTTT. Protein sequence: CASSYSDSRNQPQHF. The variable domain in full, with the rest retrieved from reference TRBV5-1 and TRBJ1-5, is KAGVTQTPRYLIKTRGQQVTLSCSPISGHRSVSWYQQTPGQGLQFLFEYFSETQRNKGNFPGRFSGRQFSNSRSEMNVSTLELGDSALYLCASSYSDSRNQPQHFGDGTRLSIL.

The chain combines TRBV7-3 with TRBJ1-1; D might be TRBD1 (6 bases). The CDR3 sequence is 13 residues long. V shed 5 bases and J shed 1 base, with 8 bases lying between them. Germline values: CDR1 SGHTA, CDR2 FQGTGA. The CDR3 bases are TGTGCCAGCAGCCAACAGGGGAACACTGAAGCTTTCTTT. It codes for CASSQQGNTEAFF.

The rearrangement uses TRBV16 and TRBJ2-2; D gene unclear. This CDR3 spans 14 amino acids. Trimming shortened V by 0 bases and J by 0 bases, and 2 bases separated the two germline ends. Germline V gene sequence: CDR1 KGHSY, CDR2 FQNENV. The DNA for the CDR3 is TGTGCCAGCAGCCAATCCGCGAACACCGGGGAGCTGTTTTTT. This codes for CASSQSANTGELFF.

The chain links TRBV19 to TRBJ2-1, with 7 bases identical to TRBD2. The junction had 13 bases not matched to a gene; V was cut back by 2 bases and J by 6 bases. CDR1 and CDR2 from the germline V gene are LNHDA and SQIVND (reference sequence). The CDR3 is 17 residues long. CDR3 amino acids: CASSIYSGGSLANEQFF. CDR3 bases: TGTGCCAGTAGTATATATTCGGGCGGGAGTCTCGCCAATGAGCAGTTCTTC.

The chain joins TRBV15 to TRBJ2-5; 8 bases map to TRBD2. V was clipped by 5 bases and J by 0 bases; unmatched bases: 8. There are 16 residues in the CDR3. Germline CDR1 is LNHNV and CDR2 is YYDKDF (reference sequence). The CDR3, as DNA: TGTGCCACCAGCCAACGCCCGGGACTAGACCAAGAGACCCAGTACTTC. This translates into CATSQRPGLDQETQYF.

This clone has a handful of counts. The chain is built from TRBV19 and TRBJ2-1; a weak D match, TRBD2 (6 bases). The CDR3 runs to 12 residues. V was pared by 8 bases and J by 6 bases, with 11 bases between. The germline V gene encodes CDR1 LNHDA and CDR2 SQIVND (reference sequence). For the CDR3, the DNA is TGTGCCAGTCAGACTAGTCCCAATGAGCAGTTCTTC. Its protein product is CASQTSPNEQFF. Combining the CDR3 with reference TRBV19 and TRBJ2-1 gives the whole variable domain DGGITQSPKYLFRKEGQNVTLSCEQNLNHDAMYWYRQDPGQGLRLIYYSQIVNDFQKGDIAEGYSVSREKKESFPLTVTSAQKNPTAFYLCASQTSPNEQFFGPGTRLTVL.

The V gene is TRBV4-2, the J gene TRBJ1-3, with D unclear. CDR3 length: 16 amino acids. CDR1 and CDR2 from the germline V gene are LGHNA and YNFKEQ. V was pared by 0 bases and J by 3 bases, with 12 bases between. CDR3 DNA sequence: TGTGCCAGCAGCCAAGAGAAGGCGGGTAGTGGAAACACCATATATTTT. It yields the protein CASSQEKAGSGNTIYF.

Only a few counts were recorded for this clone. V is TRBV6-5 and J is TRBJ2-1; maybe TRBD1 (6 bases). V was cut by 0 bases and J by 5 bases, with 14 bases left in between. This CDR3 is 16 amino acids long. Germline values: CDR1 MNHEY, CDR2 SVGAGI. The chain's CDR3 is CASSYSPQGPHNEQFF. The CDR3 nucleotides are TGTGCCAGCAGTTACTCGCCGCAGGGGCCGCACAATGAGCAGTTCTTC.

The chain links TRBV4-1 to TRBJ2-1; possibly TRBD2 for D (5 bases). Germline-derived CDR1 and CDR2 are MGHRA and YSYEKL. The CDR3 loop spans 17 amino acids. The V gene lost 0 bases and the J gene lost 4 bases, with 16 bases spanning the gap. CDR3 residues: CASSQDGGQPTYNEQFF. The CDR3 DNA reads as TGCGCCAGCAGCCAAGATGGAGGTCAACCGACGTACAATGAGCAGTTCTTC.

There are a few counts of this clone. J is TRBJ1-2 and V is TRBV28, with a weak D call TRBD1 (6 bases). V was shortened by 10 bases and J by 7 bases, with 28 bases between the two germline ends. There are 16 residues in the CDR3. Per the germline V gene, CDR1 is MDHEN and CDR2 is SYDVKM. In DNA form, the CDR3 reads TGTGCCACCACGGACAGCCTCCTGATGGTCGTCTTTGGCTACACCTTC. Its translation is CATTDSLLMVVFGYTF.